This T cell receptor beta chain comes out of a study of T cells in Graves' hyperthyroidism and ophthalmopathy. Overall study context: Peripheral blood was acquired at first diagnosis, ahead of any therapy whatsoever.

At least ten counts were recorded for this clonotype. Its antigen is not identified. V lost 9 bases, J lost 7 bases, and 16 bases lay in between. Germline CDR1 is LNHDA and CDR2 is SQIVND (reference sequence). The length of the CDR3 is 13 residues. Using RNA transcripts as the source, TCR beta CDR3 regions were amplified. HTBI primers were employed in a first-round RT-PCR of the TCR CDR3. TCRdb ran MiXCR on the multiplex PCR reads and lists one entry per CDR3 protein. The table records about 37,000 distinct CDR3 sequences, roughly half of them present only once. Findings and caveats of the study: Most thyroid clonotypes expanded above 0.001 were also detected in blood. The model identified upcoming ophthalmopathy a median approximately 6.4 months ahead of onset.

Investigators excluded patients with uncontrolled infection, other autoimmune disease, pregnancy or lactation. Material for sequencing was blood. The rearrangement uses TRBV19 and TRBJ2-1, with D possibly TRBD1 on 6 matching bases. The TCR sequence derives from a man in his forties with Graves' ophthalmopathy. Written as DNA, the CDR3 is TGTGCCAGCACCGGGACAAGGGAAAATGAGCAGTTCTTC. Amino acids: CASTGTRENEQFF.